A single sample gave rise to the 27 T cell receptor beta chains below, sequenced in a study of blood T cell repertoires in COVID-19. The assay was immunoSEQ multiplex PCR, and TCRdb's table has in-frame clones only and misses some. Of over 80,000 clones listed, approximately 79% are singletons. Source material: peripheral blood. Every receptor here comes from a man aged 65 to 79 with COVID-19, enrolled during active disease.

This rearrangement joins TRBV6-5 to TRBJ2-3; 9 nucleotides line up with TRBD2. CDR1 is MNHEY, CDR2 SVGAGI, per germline. CDR3 length equals 15 residues. J gave up 0 bases and V 5 bases, and 3 bases lay outside the gene matches. The CDR3: CASSRLAASTDTQYF. The DNA of the CDR3 is TGTGCCAGCAGTAGACTAGCGGCTAGCACAGATACGCAGTATTTT.

J is TRBJ2-4 and V is TRBV18, with 14 bases matching TRBD2. Germline V gene sequence: CDR1 KGHSH, CDR2 LQKENI. This CDR3 has 17 amino acids. V lost 2 bases and J lost 4; bases outside the gene matches: 4. For the CDR3, the DNA is TGTGCCAGCTCACCAGGGACTAGCGGGAGTCGAAAAAACATTCAGTACTTC. Amino acids: CASSPGTSGSRKNIQYF.

The genes are TRBV7-2 and TRBJ2-2; 7 positions agree with TRBD1. The CDR3 runs to 15 residues. Germline V CDR1 and CDR2: SGHTA, FQGNSA. The J segment lost 6 bases and the V segment lost 3 bases, leaving 7 bases of the junction unmatched. The CDR3: CASSFSDRFPGELFF. The CDR3 nucleotides are TGTGCCAGCAGCTTCTCGGACAGGTTCCCCGGGGAGCTGTTTTTT. Together with reference TRBV7-2 and TRBJ2-2, the CDR3 gives the full variable domain: GAGVSQSPSNKVTEKGKDVELRCDPISGHTALYWYRQSLGQGLEFLIYFQGNSAPDKSGLPSDRFSAERTGGSVSTLTIQRTQQEDSAVYLCASSFSDRFPGELFFGEGSRLTVL.

The chain carries TRBV25-1 and TRBJ1-5, with a possible D match to TRBD1 (5 bases). Germline V gives CDR1 MGHDK, CDR2 SYGVNS. V lost 4 bases and J 4 bases, leaving 8 bases between the germline ends. The CDR3 contains 13 residues. This CDR3 is CASSAGRNQPQHF. The CDR3 DNA is TGTGCCAGCAGTGCAGGGCGGAATCAGCCCCAGCATTTT.

The chain couples TRBV11-3 to TRBJ2-7, with TRBD1 matching over 9 bases. CDR1 is SGHNT and CDR2 is YENEEA in the germline V gene. The V segment lost 1 base and the J segment 2 bases; nucleotides outside the gene matches: 3. The CDR3 is 15 residues long. The CDR3 loop is CASSLGTGATYEQYF. For the CDR3, the DNA is TGTGCCAGCAGCTTAGGGACAGGGGCAACCTACGAGCAGTACTTC.

This chain links TRBV29-1 with TRBJ1-2; 10 bases map to TRBD1. Germline-derived CDR1 and CDR2 are SQVTM and ANQGSEA. The CDR3 loop spans 15 amino acids. J gave up 7 bases and V 4 bases, and 12 bases lay outside the gene matches. The chain's CDR3 is CSVGGTGERLGGYTF. In DNA, the CDR3 is TGCAGCGTTGGAGGGACAGGGGAGAGGTTAGGTGGCTACACCTTC.

A few counts support this clone. The chain couples TRBV5-4 to TRBJ2-7; the match to TRBD2 covers 9 bases. The V segment lost 4 bases and the J segment 2 bases; nucleotides outside the gene matches: 10. Germline V gene sequence: CDR1 SGHNT, CDR2 YYREEE (reference sequence). The CDR3 runs 16 residues. CDR3 sequence (DNA): TGTGCCAGCAGCCGAGATCCGACTAGCGGAACCTACGAGCAGTACTTC. As protein: CASSRDPTSGTYEQYF.

This chain joins TRBV5-4 and TRBJ1-1; D not certain. Germline V gene sequence: CDR1 SGHNT, CDR2 YYREEE (reference sequence). The CDR3 consists of 11 residues. V shed 4 bases and J shed 6 bases, with 7 bases lying between them. For the CDR3, the DNA is TGTGCCAGCAGCAGCGAGTCTGAAGCTTTCTTT. Translated: CASSSESEAFF.

The chain joins TRBV7-3 to TRBJ2-7; D is perhaps TRBD1 (6 bases). CDR3 length: 14 residues. The germline CDR1 and CDR2 sequences are SGHTA and FQGTGA. The V end was cut by 4 bases, the J end by 0 bases, with 10 bases between. As DNA, the CDR3 is TGTGCCAGCAGCTCGGACAGCCTCTCCTACGAGCAGTACTTC. The encoded protein is CASSSDSLSYEQYF.

The genes are TRBV5-6 and TRBJ1-1; TRBD1 matches at 7 bases. From germline, CDR1 is SGHDT and CDR2 YYEEEE. V dropped 0 bases and J dropped 9; count of bases not matched to a gene: 5. The length of the CDR3 is 13 residues. The CDR3 sequence: CASSLGLTGKAFF. CDR3 sequence (DNA): TGTGCCAGCAGCTTGGGCTTGACAGGGAAAGCTTTCTTT.

The V gene is TRBV28, the J gene TRBJ2-7, with 11 bases identical to TRBD2. The germline gives CDR1 MDHEN, CDR2 SYDVKM. The CDR3 is made up of 19 amino acids. V lost 5 bases to trimming and J lost 1 base; unmatched junction nucleotides: 16. The CDR3 is CASSPSPPRTSGRSYEQYF. In nucleotides, the CDR3 is TGTGCCAGCAGTCCATCCCCTCCCCGGACTAGCGGGCGATCCTACGAGCAGTACTTC.

On this clone: One end of the junction varies from germline; a read error may be responsible. This chain uses TRBV7-7 with TRBJ2-5, with TRBD1 identical over 7 bases. This CDR3 has 16 amino acids. Per the germline V gene, CDR1 is SSHAT and CDR2 is FNYEAQ (reference sequence). CDR3 bases: TGTGCTAGCAGCTCGGGACGACAGGGTAGAGGGGAGACCCAGTACTTC. Translated, it gives CASSSGRQGRGETQYF.

This chain connects TRBV21-1 to TRBJ2-3; the table's D call, TRBD2, was not checked against the DNA. TRBV21-1 is designated a pseudogene. This CDR3 is built from 15 residues. In DNA, the CDR3 is TGTGCCAGCAGGCCTCGGGCGGGAGCGTCAGATACGCAGTATTTT. The encoded protein is CASRPRAGASDTQYF.

V gene TRBV19 combines with J gene TRBJ1-2, with 9 nucleotides matching TRBD1. The CDR3 length is 15 residues. Germline V lookup: CDR1 LNHDA, CDR2 SQIVND (reference sequence). The V segment lost 7 bases and the J segment 2 bases; nucleotides outside the gene matches: 8. The CDR3 loop is CASTNGGTGNYGYTF. CDR3 coding DNA: TGTGCCAGTACCAATGGTGGGACAGGGAACTATGGCTACACCTTC. Full variable domain (missing parts from reference TRBV19 and TRBJ1-2): DGGITQSPKYLFRKEGQNVTLSCEQNLNHDAMYWYRQDPGQGLRLIYYSQIVNDFQKGDIAEGYSVSREKKESFPLTVTSAQKNPTAFYLCASTNGGTGNYGYTFGSGTRLTVV.

The chain is built from TRBV4-3 and TRBJ2-7, with 11 bases lining up with TRBD2. Germline V gene sequence: CDR1 LGHNA, CDR2 YSLEER. The trim removed 1 base at V and 2 bases at J, leaving 1 base unmatched. The length of the CDR3 is 15 residues. CDR3 coding DNA: TGCGCCAGCAGCCAAGGACTAGCGGGGCCCTACGAGCAGTACTTC. Translated: CASSQGLAGPYEQYF.

V usage is TRBV3-1 (or the pseudogene TRBV3-2) and J usage is TRBJ1-6; 9 positions agree with TRBD1. CDR3 length: 14 amino acids. Germline trimming cut 1 base from V and 9 bases from J; bases unmatched to any gene: 1. In germline, CDR1 is LGHDT, CDR2 YNNKEL (reference sequence). CDR3 DNA sequence: TGTGCCAGCAGCCAAGGACAGGGGGTTTCACCCCTCCACTTT. Amino acids: CASSQGQGVSPLHF.

The V gene is TRBV7-2, the J gene TRBJ2-5; 7 bases agree with TRBD1. Per germline, CDR1 SGHTA and CDR2 FQGNSA. This CDR3 spans 15 amino acids. V trimming: 3 bases; J trimming: 5 bases; junction bases outside the gene matches: 9. The CDR3 sequence: CASSFGAGGGETQYF. CDR3 sequence (DNA): TGTGCCAGCAGCTTCGGGGCAGGGGGTGGGGAGACCCAGTACTTC.

This chain connects TRBV9 to TRBJ1-6; D may be TRBD1 (6 bases). The CDR3 is 18 amino acids. V was cut by 2 bases and J by 3 bases, with 18 bases left in between. Germline V lookup: CDR1 SGDLS, CDR2 YYNGEE. The CDR3 is CASSVSQGLNSYNSPLHF. CDR3 in DNA: TGTGCCAGCAGCGTTTCCCAGGGGTTAAATAGCTATAATTCACCCCTCCACTTT.

The chain has TRBV4-1 and TRBJ1-1; D gene ambiguous. The CDR3 totals 16 residues. Trimming took 4 bases from V and 0 from J, leaving 15 bases between them. Germline V gene data show CDR1 as MGHRA and CDR2 as YSYEKL. Here the CDR3 DNA reads TGCGCCAGCAGCCCAGGATTAGACCGATTGAACACTGAAGCTTTCTTT. This translates into CASSPGLDRLNTEAFF.

The chain is built from TRBV29-1 and TRBJ2-3, with a tentative D call TRBD1 (5 bases). The germline V gene encodes CDR1 SQVTM and CDR2 ANQGSEA. This CDR3 is built from 14 residues. V shed 5 bases and J shed 1 base, with 13 bases lying between them. The CDR3 DNA follows: TGCAGCGTTCCGACCCAGACAGGCACAGATACGCAGTATTTT. Translating gives CSVPTQTGTDTQYF.

The rearrangement links TRBV18 to TRBJ2-6; TRBD1 matches at 8 bases. The junction had 9 bases not matched to a gene; V was cut back by 8 bases and J by 0 bases. The CDR3 contains 17 residues. Germline CDR1 reads KGHSH; CDR2 reads LQKENI. The CDR3 loop reads CASTGQGIHSGANVLTF. CDR3 DNA: TGTGCCAGCACCGGACAGGGAATCCACTCTGGGGCCAACGTCCTGACTTTC.

There are a few counts of this clone. The rearrangement links TRBV28 to TRBJ1-2; 7 bases line up with TRBD1. Germline V gives CDR1 MDHEN, CDR2 SYDVKM. There are 12 residues in the CDR3. The V and J ends lost 10 bases and 8 bases, in that order; junction bases with no gene match: 10. CDR3 residues: CATSDRVRGYTF. The CDR3 DNA reads TGTGCCACCTCAGACAGGGTCCGCGGCTACACCTTC.

This chain links TRBV10-3 with TRBJ2-3, with 13 positions matching TRBD2. The CDR3 totals 16 residues. J gave up 4 bases and V 3 bases, and 4 bases lay outside the gene matches. In germline, CDR1 is ENHRY, CDR2 SYGVKD. In DNA form, the CDR3 reads TGTGCCATCAGTGAACTAGCGGGAGGGTCAGCAGATACGCAGTATTTT. It is translated as CAISELAGGSADTQYF.

The rearrangement links TRBV5-1 to TRBJ2-1, with 8 bases that match TRBD2. The germline V gene encodes CDR1 SGHRS and CDR2 YFSETQ. The CDR3 extends over 12 amino acids. The V and J ends lost 4 bases and 14 bases, in that order; junction bases with no gene match: 8. This CDR3 reads CASSVSGTSEFF. For the CDR3, the DNA is TGCGCCAGCAGCGTTAGCGGGACCTCTGAGTTCTTC. Combining the CDR3 with reference TRBV5-1 and TRBJ2-1 gives the whole variable domain KAGVTQTPRYLIKTRGQQVTLSCSPISGHRSVSWYQQTPGQGLQFLFEYFSETQRNKGNFPGRFSGRQFSNSRSEMNVSTLELGDSALYLCASSVSGTSEFFGPGTRLTVL.

This clone turned up a few times. The V call is TRBV28, the J call TRBJ2-1; 13 nucleotides agree with TRBD2. Germline V gene lookup returns CDR1 MDHEN and CDR2 SYDVKM. V shed 8 bases and J 5 bases; nucleotides not matched to a gene: 6. The CDR3 loop spans 15 amino acids. CDR3 in amino acids: CASPPGLAGDNEQFF. In DNA, the CDR3 is TGTGCCAGCCCCCCCGGACTAGCGGGAGACAATGAGCAGTTCTTC.

This clone was found a few times. The rearrangement links TRBV6-5 to TRBJ2-7; 9 bases fit TRBD2. J was trimmed by 3 bases and V by 10 bases; bases with no gene match: 13. The CDR3 length is 15 residues. Germline V gene sequence: CDR1 MNHEY, CDR2 SVGAGI. The chain's CDR3 is CATRPETSGFYEQYF. In nucleotides, the CDR3 is TGTGCCACCAGGCCGGAGACTAGCGGATTCTACGAGCAGTACTTC.

The CDR3 here is CASSSTGLAGVRTDTQYF. DNA of the CDR3: TGTGCCAGCAGTTCAACGGGACTAGCGGGAGTTCGGACAGATACGCAGTATTTT. This rearrangement joins TRBV27 to TRBJ2-3, with TRBD2 matching 14 bases. The V gene's germline CDR1 is MNHEY and CDR2 SMNVEV (reference sequence). The trim removed 4 bases at V and 3 bases at J, leaving 9 bases unmatched. This CDR3 spans 18 amino acids.